These 18 T cell receptor beta chains originate from one sample sequenced in a study of blood T cell repertoires in COVID-19 (dated by TCRdb to about 2020). Library preparation used the immunoSEQ multiplex PCR assay. Held by TCRdb, this immuneACCESS table contains in-frame sequences only and omits some clones. Under half of the omission traces to an unresolved V gene where checked; the cause of the rest is unknown. The sample records 130,000 or so clones, 86% of which are singletons. Roughly 8% of the sample is in the top ten clones. The source material was peripheral blood. These receptors came from a woman aged 55-75 years with acute or convalescent COVID-19.

The V call is TRBV6-5, the J call TRBJ1-1; 9 bases fit TRBD1. CDR1 MNHEY and CDR2 SVGAGI come from the germline V gene. This CDR3 is 14 amino acids long. V was clipped by 6 bases and J by 5 bases; unmatched bases: 7. The CDR3 loop is CASRRQGVGTEAFF. CDR3 nucleotides: TGTGCCAGCAGGCGACAGGGGGTAGGGACTGAAGCTTTCTTT.

The chain links TRBV30 to TRBJ2-2, with D perhaps matching TRBD2 (6 bases). The CDR3 has 18 residues. Trimming pared 0 bases from V and 4 bases from J, leaving 21 bases between. CDR1 GTSNPN and CDR2 SVGIG come from the germline V gene (reference sequence). CDR3 residues: CAWSVKESGWRGTGELFF. The CDR3 DNA reads TGTGCCTGGAGTGTAAAGGAGTCGGGCTGGCGGGGCACCGGGGAGCTGTTTTTT.

For the CDR3, the DNA is TGTGCCAGCAGCAAACTTTACAGCCATAGCAATCAGCCCCAGCATTTT. The encoded protein is CASSKLYSHSNQPQHF. The rearrangement joins TRBV21-1 to TRBJ1-5; the DNA was not compared with TRBD1, the D call given in the table. TRBV21-1 is given as a pseudogene. CDR3 length equals 16 residues.

J is TRBJ1-2 and V is TRBV3-1 (or the pseudogene TRBV3-2), with unresolved D. V shed 0 bases and J shed 4 bases, with 9 bases lying between them. The CDR3 length is 14 residues. Germline loops: CDR1 LGHDT, CDR2 YNNKEL (reference sequence). The CDR3 protein is CASSQDVLSYGYTF. CDR3 sequence (DNA): TGTGCCAGCAGCCAAGACGTCCTTTCCTATGGCTACACCTTC.

The J gene is TRBJ1-2, the V gene TRBV5-6, with D perhaps TRBD1 (5 bases). V was pared by 0 bases and J by 6 bases, with 24 bases between. Germline V CDR1 and CDR2: SGHDT, YYEEEE. The CDR3 is made up of 18 amino acids. CDR3 loop: CASSLVSGLVSSENGYTF. The CDR3 coding sequence is TGTGCCAGCAGCTTGGTCTCAGGGCTAGTTTCCTCGGAGAATGGCTACACCTTC.

The chain carries TRBV6-5 and TRBJ1-1; tentative D call: TRBD1 (6 bases). Germline V CDR1 and CDR2: MNHEY, SVGAGI. CDR3 length equals 13 residues. V lost 7 bases and J lost 7, with 16 bases in between. The chain's CDR3 is CASTLPGVGEAFF. The CDR3 coding sequence is TGTGCCAGCACCCTCCCAGGGGTCGGTGAAGCTTTCTTT.

The chain recombines TRBV15 with TRBJ2-3, with TRBD2 matching over 9 bases. CDR3 size: 15 residues. The germline CDR1 and CDR2 sequences are LNHNV and YYDKDF (reference sequence). J was trimmed by 6 bases and V by 3 bases; bases with no gene match: 7. CDR3 nucleotide sequence: TGTGCCACCAGCAGGAGCGGGGGGCCCGCGGATACGCAGTATTTT. Translation gives CATSRSGGPADTQYF.

The V call is TRBV7-8, the J call TRBJ2-3, with D unresolved. The V and J ends lost 1 base and 6 bases respectively, with 20 bases between them. CDR3 size: 17 residues. From germline, CDR1 is SGHVS and CDR2 FQNEAQ. The CDR3 DNA reads TGTGCCAGCAGCTTAGTCCGGCCCACAACCTTGAGGGATACGCAGTATTTT. Translating it yields CASSLVRPTTLRDTQYF.

This sequence joins TRBV5-1 and TRBJ1-4, with a weak D call TRBD1 (6 bases). Looked up from germline, CDR1 is SGHRS and CDR2 is YFSETQ. The CDR3 length is 17 residues. Trimming took off 0 bases at V and 6 bases at J, with 18 bases between the two ends. The chain's CDR3 is CASSLAGRTVRDEKLFF. The DNA of the CDR3 is TGCGCCAGCAGCTTGGCCGGACGGACAGTTCGGGATGAAAAACTGTTTTTT.

J is TRBJ2-2 and V is TRBV15; maybe TRBD2 (6 bases). Germline V gene lookup returns CDR1 LNHNV and CDR2 YYDKDF (reference sequence). V lost 4 bases to trimming and J lost 4 bases, with 19 bases between them. The CDR3 has 17 residues. Written as DNA, the CDR3 is TGTGCCACCAGCAATCTGGCGGGGCGGTCGGGCACCGGGGAGCTGTTTTTT. This codes for CATSNLAGRSGTGELFF.

The chain joins TRBV7-2 to TRBJ1-2; weak D call: TRBD1 (6 bases). The V end was cut by 1 base, the J end by 2 bases, with 8 bases between. Germline V CDR1 and CDR2: SGHTA, FQGNSA. The length of the CDR3 is 14 residues. The CDR3 is CASSLDRVNYGYTF. The DNA for the CDR3 is TGTGCCAGCAGCTTAGACAGGGTCAACTATGGCTACACCTTC. The variable domain in full, completed from reference TRBV7-2 and TRBJ1-2, reads GAGVSQSPSNKVTEKGKDVELRCDPISGHTALYWYRQSLGQGLEFLIYFQGNSAPDKSGLPSDRFSAERTGGSVSTLTIQRTQQEDSAVYLCASSLDRVNYGYTFGSGTRLTVV.

The chain carries TRBV28 and TRBJ1-1, with D possibly matching TRBD1 (5 bases). The germline CDR1 and CDR2 sequences are MDHEN and SYDVKM. The CDR3 spans 14 residues. V gave up 7 bases and J gave up 5 bases, with 17 bases separating them. The CDR3 protein is CASTPGGLETEAFF. CDR3 DNA sequence: TGTGCCAGCACCCCCGGGGGATTGGAAACTGAAGCTTTCTTT.

This clone was picked up one time. The chain carries TRBV11-2 and TRBJ2-3; 12 nucleotides line up with TRBD2. The ends lost 3 bases at V and 7 bases at J; junction bases unmatched: 11. CDR3 length: 17 amino acids. Per the germline V gene, CDR1 is SGHAT and CDR2 is FQNNGV. CDR3: CASSFPTTSGGKNTQYF. The CDR3 DNA follows: TGTGCCAGCAGCTTTCCCACGACTAGCGGGGGTAAAAATACGCAGTATTTT.

V usage is TRBV6-6 and J usage is TRBJ1-4; TRBD1 agrees at 11 bases. This CDR3 has 15 residues. Looked up from germline, CDR1 is MNHNY and CDR2 is SVGAGI (reference sequence). V shed 4 bases and J 8 bases; nucleotides not matched to a gene: 6. The CDR3 sequence: CASSSRDRGGEKLFF. CDR3 in DNA: TGTGCCAGCAGTTCCCGGGACAGGGGGGGAGAAAAACTGTTTTTT.

The chain has TRBV6-5 and TRBJ2-7; 7 bases agree with TRBD1. V shed 7 bases, J shed 1 base, and the junction held 10 bases outside the gene matches. Germline V gene data show CDR1 as MNHEY and CDR2 as SVGAGI. This CDR3 has 15 amino acids. CDR3 region: CASTEGAGGSYEQYF. CDR3 bases: TGTGCCAGCACCGAAGGGGCAGGGGGATCCTACGAGCAGTACTTC.

The rearrangement joins TRBV19 to TRBJ2-3; D might be TRBD1 (6 bases). In germline, CDR1 is LNHDA, CDR2 SQIVND (reference sequence). This CDR3 has 12 residues. Trimming stripped 5 bases from V and 8 bases from J, with 11 bases between. CDR3 coding DNA: TGTGCCAGTAGTGAACAGGGTCGTACGCAGTATTTT. This gives the protein CASSEQGRTQYF.

This chain joins TRBV9 and TRBJ1-3; tentatively, D is TRBD1 (5 bases). There are 16 residues in the CDR3. The germline gives CDR1 SGDLS, CDR2 YYNGEE. Trimming stripped 0 bases from V and 1 base from J, with 11 bases between. The CDR3 region is CASSVDRGLSGNTIYF. DNA for the CDR3: TGTGCCAGCAGCGTAGATAGGGGATTATCTGGAAACACCATATATTTT.

As concerns this clone: At one boundary the junction diverges from the germline segment, which might be a read error. The CDR3 sequence: CASSRTGRVEF. The CDR3 nucleotides are TGTGCCAGCAGTCGGACAGGGCGGGTGGAGTTT. V and J are TRBV3-1 (or the pseudogene TRBV3-2) and TRBJ2-3; 8 positions agree with TRBD1. The length of the CDR3 is 11 residues. In germline, CDR1 is LGHDT, CDR2 YNNKEL (reference sequence).